The clone carrying this TCR beta chain was observed a single time. Germline CDR1 and CDR2: MNHNY and SVGAGI (reference sequence). The CDR3 totals 16 residues. V dropped 5 bases and J dropped 0; count of bases not matched to a gene: 7. The data were taken from a study of blood T cell repertoires in COVID-19. Across the whole study: Material from acute and convalescent COVID-19 was sourced from the United States, Italy and Spain. PBMCs, B-cell-depleted T cells, or T cells provided the cDNA or gDNA that made up the material.

In the authors' workflow: Estimated nucleated cell counts came from reference gene primer amplification. The data were produced by immunoSEQ multiplex PCR, yet TCRdb's version contains in-frame clones alone and is incomplete. From that table come the V and J calls and clone size; the DNA was used to work out D and trimming. Of roughly 150,000 clones in the sample, approximately 85% were seen once. J is TRBJ2-5 and V is TRBV6-6; 9 bases line up with TRBD2. The receptor was isolated from a man over 45 with acute or convalescent COVID-19. The sequenced sample was peripheral blood. The CDR3 region has the DNA TGTGCCAGCAGTCTAAGACTAGCGGTCGACCAAGAGACCCAGTACTTC. Amino acids: CASSLRLAVDQETQYF.